This paragraph covers one TCR beta chain sequence. Antigen specificity is unknown. CDR3 length equals 14 residues. The V end was cut by 0 bases, the J end by 2 bases, with 8 bases between. Germline CDR1 reads MGHRA; CDR2 reads YSYEKL. This sample was taken from a study of T cell repertoires in cytomegalovirus infection. On the study more broadly: Recently identified HLA-C-restricted CMV epitopes were used, and well-studied HLA-B-restricted CMV epitopes were used as well. Public TCR beta signatures indicated both CMV infection and matching HLA type. Whole-study results and caveats: Carriage of CMV together with the relevant HLA was identifiable through cumulative public TCR beta family frequency.

TCRdb redid the calling of the reads with MiXCR, one entry per CDR3 protein. The sample lists roughly 570,000 distinct CDR3 sequences; around 40% were seen once. The rearrangement uses TRBV4-1 and TRBJ2-7, with D possibly being TRBD2 (5 bases). The sample consisted of cultured PBMCs, taken from culture after CMV antigen stimulation. This TCR came from a human donor in good health (CMV status not recorded). Some clones in this sample may be carry-over from other donors' samples. The CDR3 region is CASSQDQLAYEQYF. CDR3 nucleotides: TGCGCCAGCAGCCAAGATCAACTAGCCTACGAGCAGTACTTC.